Listed below are T cell receptor beta chains from one sample, sequenced in a study of blood T cell repertoires in COVID-19. This table comes from immunoSEQ multiplex PCR, and its TCRdb copy is limited to in-frame clones, with some not included. The sample has over 200,000 clones, 87% seen once; the top ten hold 1.5% to 2%. The specimen sequenced was peripheral blood. The source of these receptors is a middle-aged man with active or convalescent COVID-19. The CDR3 runs from the conserved cysteine through the conserved F or W. A D gene is named only where the DNA matches it firmly. The listing skips clone size in some rows; elsewhere it reads once, few, many or a size class.

V	length	J	size	D	CDR3	DNA
TRBV10-2	12	TRBJ2-1	NA	NA	CATRGLFNEQFF	TGCGCCACCCGAGGACTATTCAATGAGCAGTTCTTC
TRBV10-1	14	TRBJ2-2	NA	TRBD1	CARRRDSNTGELFF	TGCGCCAGAAGACGGGACAGTAACACCGGGGAGCTGTTTTTT
TRBV5-4	16	TRBJ1-1	once	NA	CASRPRDSGRSTEAFF	TGTGCCAGCAGACCCCGAGACTCCGGTAGAAGCACTGAAGCTTTCTTT
TRBV7-8	18	TRBJ2-3	NA	TRBD2	CASSSKPSGSPSTDTQYF	TGTGCCAGCAGCTCAAAACCTAGCGGGAGCCCTAGCACAGATACGCAGTATTTT
TRBV5-1	14	TRBJ2-7	few	NA	CASSLETGNHEQYF	TGCGCCAGCAGCTTGGAAACAGGGAACCACGAGCAGTACTTC
TRBV20-1	17	TRBJ1-5	once	TRBD1	CSASDSSAGGGNQPQHF	TGCAGTGCTAGTGACTCATCGGCAGGGGGCGGTAATCAGCCCCAGCATTTT
TRBV13	13	TRBJ2-5	NA	NA	CASSPVGRETQYF	TGTGCCAGCAGCCCAGTGGGGCGGGAGACCCAGTACTTC
TRBV24-1	17	TRBJ2-5	NA	TRBD2	CATSDPIGEGLRETQYF	TGTGCCACCAGTGACCCAATCGGGGAGGGATTACGAGAGACCCAGTACTTC
TRBV3-1/TRBV3-2	15	TRBJ1-3	NA	NA	CASSQDRGRRNTIYF	TGTGCCAGCAGCCAAGACAGGGGCCGAAGAAACACCATATATTTT
TRBV14	13	TRBJ1-2	NA	TRBD1	CASSGGTAYGYTF	TGTGCCAGCAGCGGCGGGACAGCCTATGGCTACACCTTC